The entry below gives a single T cell receptor (beta chain) sequence along with its context. Its antigen is still unknown. The data were taken from a study of post-analysis software for immune sequencing data. Notes on the study in general: With TRBV5-6, TRBV5-1 and TRBV20-1 included, about five TRBV segments were more frequent in patients than in controls. The study found significantly lower normalized Chao1 diversity in multiple sclerosis patients than in controls. Under F measure analysis, samples from one preparation batch co-clustered strongly.

cDNA libraries of TCR beta carried unique molecular identifiers. Each CDR3 protein is one row after TCRdb ran MiXCR on the PCR reads. Among roughly 540,000 distinct CDR3 sequences listed, 34% were seen once. With V trimmed by 2 bases and J by 5 bases, 12 bases remained unmatched. CDR3 length: 16 residues. CDR1 is SGHVT, CDR2 SQSDAQ, per germline. Source material: blood. The receptor comes from a girl aged 2 to 17 with multiple sclerosis. The V and J genes are TRBV7-4 and TRBJ2-7; 7 bases line up with TRBD1. The CDR3 is CASSLIRGWLPHEQYF. CDR3 nucleotides: TGTGCCAGCAGCTTAATCAGGGGGTGGCTACCCCACGAGCAGTACTTC.